Listed below are T cell receptor beta chains from one sample, sequenced in a study of neurological immune-mediated disorders. MiXCR, run by TCRdb on the 5' RACE reads, gives a single entry per CDR3 protein. The sample holds approximately 48,000 distinct CDR3 sequences, just over 3% seen once. The source material was PBMCs. The receptors were gathered from a woman in her fifties or sixties with multiple sclerosis. Each CDR3 is given with its conserved first and last residue. A D gene is named only where the DNA matches it firmly. Rows may omit the clone size; those that give it use once, few, many or a size class.

D gene,CDR3 length,clone size,V gene,J gene,CDR3 protein,CDR3 DNA
.,13,many,TRBV5-1,TRBJ1-1,CASSLDPGVIAFF,TGCGCCAGCAGCTTGGATCCCGGGGTCATAGCTTTCTTT
.,13,many,TRBV5-1,TRBJ2-4,CASSSGQSDIQYF,TGCGCCAGCAGCTCTGGCCAATCGGACATTCAGTACTTC
TRBD1,17,many,TRBV5-1,TRBJ2-3,CASSQVSGGSGTDTQYF,TGCGCCAGCAGCCAGGTGTCAGGGGGCTCTGGCACAGATACGCAGTATTTT
TRBD2,16,many,TRBV20-1,TRBJ2-3,CSAISGTTSSTDTQYF,TGCAGTGCTATTTCCGGGACTACCTCTAGCACAGATACGCAGTATTTT
TRBD2,20,many,TRBV7-2,TRBJ2-3,CASSLYGGRAGARAEDTQYF,TGTGCCAGCAGCTTATACGGTGGGAGGGCCGGGGCTCGAGCGGAAGATACGCAGTATTTT
.,13,many,TRBV20-1,TRBJ1-2,CSASEGLSYGYTF,TGCAGTGCTAGCGAGGGTCTCTCCTATGGCTACACCTTC
.,15,many,TRBV11-2,TRBJ2-5,CASSLGGRLVETQYF,TGTGCCAGCAGCCTAGGGGGGCGTCTAGTAGAGACCCAGTACTTC
.,15,many,TRBV10-1,TRBJ2-4,CASSESMGGRNIQYF,TGCGCCAGCAGTGAGTCGATGGGAGGCCGAAACATTCAGTACTTC
.,17,many,TRBV9,TRBJ2-2,CASSVKRQPSRTGELFF,TGTGCCAGCAGCGTAAAGAGACAGCCCTCCAGGACCGGGGAGCTGTTTTTT
.,11,many,TRBV6-5,TRBJ2-1,CASSEDGEQFF,TGTGCCAGCAGCGAGGACGGAGAGCAGTTCTTC
.,15,once,TRBV7-9,TRBJ2-3,CASSFSGASTDTQYF,TGTGCCAGCAGCTTCTCAGGTGCTAGCACAGATACGCAGTATTTT
.,16,.,TRBV5-1,TRBJ2-1,CASSRSSVSLSGEQFF,TGCGCCAGCAGTCGCTCTAGCGTGAGTCTGTCGGGTGAGCAGTTCTTC
TRBD2,16,many,TRBV5-6,TRBJ2-3,CASSPRTSVSTDTQYF,TGTGCCAGCAGCCCCCGGACTAGCGTGAGCACAGATACGCAGTATTTT
TRBD2,17,many,TRBV5-1,TRBJ2-2,CASSLVLAGANTGELFF,TGCGCCAGCAGCTTGGTATTAGCGGGGGCGAACACCGGGGAGCTGTTTTTT
.,12,many,TRBV20-1,TRBJ2-7,CSATGSSYEQYF,TGCAGTGCTACCGGGAGTTCCTACGAGCAGTACTTC
.,15,many,TRBV6-1,TRBJ2-5,CASSAQGGGQETQYF,TGTGCCAGCAGTGCCCAGGGAGGGGGCCAAGAGACCCAGTACTTC
.,13,many,TRBV2,TRBJ2-1,CASSQVVYNEQFF,TGTGCCAGCAGCCAAGTGGTTTACAATGAGCAGTTCTTC
TRBD1,13,many,TRBV29-1,TRBJ1-1,CSETGGMSTEAFF,TGCAGCGAAACAGGGGGCATGAGCACTGAAGCTTTCTTT
.,13,many,TRBV2,TRBJ1-2,CASRGDTPGGYTF,TGTGCCAGCAGAGGGGACACCCCAGGGGGCTACACCTTC
.,14,many,TRBV5-1,TRBJ1-3,CASSLVAAGNTIYF,TGCGCCAGCAGCTTGGTGGCGGCGGGAAACACCATATATTTT
TRBD2,17,many,TRBV5-1,TRBJ2-3,CASSLAPAGELTDTQYF,TGCGCCAGCAGCTTGGCTCCCGCGGGGGAACTCACAGATACGCAGTATTTT
.,13,many,TRBV5-6,TRBJ1-2,CASSLWGSGGYTF,TGTGCCAGCAGCTTGTGGGGGAGTGGTGGCTACACCTTC
TRBD1,16,many,TRBV2,TRBJ1-2,CAILPFGNRGNYGYTF,TGTGCCATCCTCCCCTTTGGGAACAGGGGGAACTATGGCTACACCTTC
.,13,many,TRBV25-1,TRBJ2-7,CASSGRTVYEQYF,TGTGCCAGCAGTGGTAGGACAGTCTACGAGCAGTACTTC
.,13,many,TRBV27,TRBJ2-7,CASRNSQGYEQYF,TGTGCCAGCAGAAATTCGCAGGGCTACGAGCAGTACTTC
.,15,many,TRBV5-1,TRBJ2-7,CASSLEHPLNYEQYF,TGCGCCAGCAGCTTGGAACACCCCCTAAACTACGAGCAGTACTTC
.,14,.,TRBV10-3,TRBJ1-4,CAISLDRTNEKLFF,TGTGCCATCAGTTTAGACAGAACTAATGAAAAACTGTTTTTT
.,12,many,TRBV29-1,TRBJ2-5,CSGGRLQETQYF,TGCAGCGGAGGACGGTTACAAGAGACCCAGTACTTC
.,16,many,TRBV2,TRBJ2-4,CASSEAGGPTKNIQYF,TGTGCCAGCAGTGAAGCCGGGGGGCCCACCAAAAACATTCAGTACTTC
.,16,many,TRBV9,TRBJ1-2,CASSVDLTGTIYGYTF,TGTGCCAGCAGCGTAGACCTCACGGGGACGATTTATGGCTACACCTTC
.,13,many,TRBV29-1,TRBJ1-5,CSVRGGSNQPQHF,TGCAGCGTCAGGGGTGGTAGCAATCAGCCCCAGCATTTT
.,15,many,TRBV21-1,TRBJ2-7,CASSLRTSSSYEQYF,TGTGCCAGCAGCTTGCGGACTAGTTCTTCCTACGAGCAGTACTTC
.,14,many,TRBV20-1,TRBJ1-1,CSAPRYGSRTEAFF,TGCAGTGCCCCGCGTTACGGAAGTCGCACTGAAGCTTTCTTT
TRBD2,16,many,TRBV20-1,TRBJ2-3,CSARDFLAGNADTQYF,TGCAGTGCTAGAGATTTTCTAGCGGGAAACGCAGATACGCAGTATTTT
.,15,many,TRBV25-1,TRBJ2-5,CASSGPGPEQETQYF,TGTGCCAGCAGTGGCCCTGGACCAGAACAAGAGACCCAGTACTTC
.,13,few,TRBV18,TRBJ2-5,CASSPTAQETQYF,TGTGCCAGCTCACCGACAGCACAAGAGACCCAGTACTTC
.,13,many,TRBV20-1,TRBJ2-7,CSVGRGTTYEQYF,TGCAGTGTAGGCCGAGGGACCACCTACGAGCAGTACTTC
TRBD2,14,many,TRBV20-1,TRBJ2-4,CSANLAASKNIQYF,TGCAGTGCTAACCTAGCGGCCTCCAAAAACATTCAGTACTTC
.,14,many,TRBV7-2,TRBJ2-7,CASGRGGAPSEQYF,TGTGCCAGCGGTAGAGGGGGGGCCCCTTCCGAGCAGTACTTC
.,16,many,TRBV7-8,TRBJ2-1,CASSTGEWVSYNEQFF,TGTGCCAGCAGCACCGGGGAGTGGGTCTCCTACAATGAGCAGTTCTTC
.,16,many,TRBV5-1,TRBJ1-6,CASSLEPSSYNSPLHF,TGCGCCAGCAGCTTGGAACCCAGCTCCTATAATTCACCCCTCCACTTT
.,14,many,TRBV25-1,TRBJ2-3,CASSERTTGDTQYF,TGTGCCAGCAGTGAACGGACGACCGGTGATACGCAGTATTTT
.,12,many,TRBV20-1,TRBJ1-6,CSARGGGLPLHF,TGCAGTGCTAGAGGGGGGGGCCTACCCCTCCACTTT
TRBD2,15,many,TRBV20-1,TRBJ2-2,CSARGQRGHTGELFF,TGCAGTGCTAGAGGACAGCGGGGGCACACCGGGGAGCTGTTTTTT
TRBD2,16,many,TRBV20-1,TRBJ2-7,CSATGPGLAGTYEQYF,TGCAGTGCCACGGGGCCGGGACTAGCGGGAACCTACGAGCAGTACTTC
.,12,many,TRBV30,TRBJ2-7,CAWSTNYYEQYF,TGTGCCTGGAGTACCAATTACTACGAGCAGTACTTC
TRBD1,13,many,TRBV20-1,TRBJ1-5,CSATDRVAQPQHF,TGCAGTGCCACCGACAGGGTGGCTCAGCCCCAGCATTTT
TRBD1,13,many,TRBV29-1,TRBJ1-1,CSAGDRTNTEAFF,TGCAGCGCCGGGGACAGGACGAACACTGAAGCTTTCTTT
TRBD2,19,many,TRBV28,TRBJ2-5,CASSLGTIAGGDEGETQYF,TGTGCCAGCAGCCTTGGAACAATAGCGGGAGGGGATGAGGGGGAGACCCAGTACTTC
.,14,many,TRBV5-1,TRBJ1-2,CASSLDPAAPGYTF,TGCGCCAGCAGCTTGGACCCTGCCGCGCCGGGCTACACCTTC